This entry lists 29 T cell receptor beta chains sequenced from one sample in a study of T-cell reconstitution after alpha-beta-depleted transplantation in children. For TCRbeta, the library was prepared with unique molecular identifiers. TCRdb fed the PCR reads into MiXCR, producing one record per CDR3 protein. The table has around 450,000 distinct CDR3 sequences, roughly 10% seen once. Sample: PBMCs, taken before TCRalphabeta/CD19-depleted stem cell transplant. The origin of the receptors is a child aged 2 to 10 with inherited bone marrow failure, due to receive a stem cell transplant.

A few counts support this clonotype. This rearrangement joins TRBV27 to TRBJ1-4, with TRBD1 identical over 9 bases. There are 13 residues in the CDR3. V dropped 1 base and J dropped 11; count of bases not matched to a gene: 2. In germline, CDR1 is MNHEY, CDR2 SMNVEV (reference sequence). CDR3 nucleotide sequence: TGTGCCAGCAGTTTATGGACAGGGGAGAAACTGTTTTTT. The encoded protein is CASSLWTGEKLFF. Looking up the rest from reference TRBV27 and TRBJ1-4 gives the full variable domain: EAQVTQNPRYLITVTGKKLTVTCSQNMNHEYMSWYRQDPGLGLRQIYYSMNVEVTDKGDVPEGYKVSRKEKRNFPLILESPSPNQTSLYFCASSLWTGEKLFFGSGTQLSVL.

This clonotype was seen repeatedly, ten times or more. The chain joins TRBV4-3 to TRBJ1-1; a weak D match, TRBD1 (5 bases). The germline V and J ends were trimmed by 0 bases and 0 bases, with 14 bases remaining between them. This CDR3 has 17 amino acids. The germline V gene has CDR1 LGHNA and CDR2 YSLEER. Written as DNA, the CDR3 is TGCGCCAGCAGCCAAGATGGGCGACAGACCATGAACACTGAAGCTTTCTTT. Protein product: CASSQDGRQTMNTEAFF.

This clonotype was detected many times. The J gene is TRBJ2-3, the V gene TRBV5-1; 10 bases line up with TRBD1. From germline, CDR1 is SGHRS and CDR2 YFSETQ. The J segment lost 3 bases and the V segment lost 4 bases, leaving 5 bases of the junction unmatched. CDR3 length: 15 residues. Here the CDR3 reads CASSTGQGWTDTQYF. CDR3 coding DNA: TGCGCCAGCAGCACGGGACAGGGGTGGACAGATACGCAGTATTTT.

The CDR3, as DNA: TGTGCCAGTAGTACCCAACGACCAATTCACAATGAGCAGTTCTTC. Amino acid sequence: CASSTQRPIHNEQFF. This chain links TRBV19 with TRBJ2-1; D is unclear. Trimming removed 4 bases at V and 5 bases at J, with 15 bases between. This CDR3 has 15 amino acids. Germline CDR1 and CDR2: LNHDA and SQIVND (reference sequence).

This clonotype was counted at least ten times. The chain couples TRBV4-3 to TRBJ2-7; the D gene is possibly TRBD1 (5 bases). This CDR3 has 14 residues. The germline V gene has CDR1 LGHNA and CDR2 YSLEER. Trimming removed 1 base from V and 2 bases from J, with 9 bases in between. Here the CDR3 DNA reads TGCGCCAGCAGCCAAGGGATACAGGCCTACGAGCAGTACTTC. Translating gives CASSQGIQAYEQYF.

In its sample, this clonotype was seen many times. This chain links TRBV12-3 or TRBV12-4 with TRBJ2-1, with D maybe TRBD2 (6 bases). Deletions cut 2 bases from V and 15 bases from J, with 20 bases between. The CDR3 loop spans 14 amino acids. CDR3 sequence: CASSLSGRRDPRFF. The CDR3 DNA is TGTGCCAGCAGTTTATCGGGCAGGAGGGACCCCCGGTTCTTC.

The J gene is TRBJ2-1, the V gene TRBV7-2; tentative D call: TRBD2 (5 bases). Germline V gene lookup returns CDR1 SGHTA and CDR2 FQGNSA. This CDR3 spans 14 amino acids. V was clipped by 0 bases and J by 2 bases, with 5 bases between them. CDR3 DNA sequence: TGTGCCAGCAGCTTAGCACTAGCCTACAATGAGCAGTTCTTC. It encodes CASSLALAYNEQFF. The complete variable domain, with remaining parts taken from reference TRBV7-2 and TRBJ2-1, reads GAGVSQSPSNKVTEKGKDVELRCDPISGHTALYWYRQSLGQGLEFLIYFQGNSAPDKSGLPSDRFSAERTGGSVSTLTIQRTQQEDSAVYLCASSLALAYNEQFFGPGTRLTVL.

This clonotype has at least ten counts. The CDR3 region is CAISESTSHPDRHEQYF. The CDR3, as DNA: TGTGCCATCAGTGAGTCGACTAGCCACCCGGATCGGCACGAGCAGTACTTC. V usage is TRBV10-3 and J usage is TRBJ2-7; 7 bases agree with TRBD2. Germline values: CDR1 ENHRY, CDR2 SYGVKD. The V gene end was trimmed by 0 bases and the J gene end by 5 bases; junction bases not matched to a gene: 13. The CDR3 totals 17 residues.

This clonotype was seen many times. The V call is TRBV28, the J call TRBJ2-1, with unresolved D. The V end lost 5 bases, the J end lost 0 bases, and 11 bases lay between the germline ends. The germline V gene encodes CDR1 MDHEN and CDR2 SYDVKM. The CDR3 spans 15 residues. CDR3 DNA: TGTGCCAGCAGTGTTTGGGTTTACTCCTACAATGAGCAGTTCTTC. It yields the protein CASSVWVYSYNEQFF.

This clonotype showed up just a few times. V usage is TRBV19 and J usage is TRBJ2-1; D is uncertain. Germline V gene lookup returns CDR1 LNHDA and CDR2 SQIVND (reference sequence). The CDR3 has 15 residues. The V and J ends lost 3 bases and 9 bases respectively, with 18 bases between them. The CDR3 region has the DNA TGTGCCAGTAGTATTGGCGCCCCCCAGATCGGTGAGCAGTTCTTC. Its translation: CASSIGAPQIGEQFF.

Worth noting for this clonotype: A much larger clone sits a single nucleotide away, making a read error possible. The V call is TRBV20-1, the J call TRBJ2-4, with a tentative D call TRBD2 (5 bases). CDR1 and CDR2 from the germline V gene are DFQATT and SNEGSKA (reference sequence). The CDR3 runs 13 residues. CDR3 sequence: CRASSRVSNIQYF. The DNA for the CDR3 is TGCAGGGCTAGCTCCAGAGTTTCAAACATTCAGTACTTC.

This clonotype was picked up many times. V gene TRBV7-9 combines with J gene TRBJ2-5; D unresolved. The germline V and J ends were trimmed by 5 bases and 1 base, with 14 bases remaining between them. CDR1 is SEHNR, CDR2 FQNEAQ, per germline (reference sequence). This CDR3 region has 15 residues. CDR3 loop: CASSPYYTLQETQYF. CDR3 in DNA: TGTGCCAGCAGCCCCTACTACACACTCCAAGAGACCCAGTACTTC.

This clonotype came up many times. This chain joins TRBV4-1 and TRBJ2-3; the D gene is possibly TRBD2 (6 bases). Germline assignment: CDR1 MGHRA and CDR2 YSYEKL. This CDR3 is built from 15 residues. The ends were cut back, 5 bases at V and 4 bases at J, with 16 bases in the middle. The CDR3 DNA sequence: TGCGCCAGCAGCGACCAGGCGGGACGGGCAGATACGCAGTATTTT. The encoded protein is CASSDQAGRADTQYF.

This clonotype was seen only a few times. CDR3 nucleotides: TGTGCCAGCAGCGATGACGCCGACCAGTACTTC. Protein: CASSDDADQYF. This chain links TRBV9 with TRBJ2-5, with no clear D. Germline CDR1 SGDLS, CDR2 YYNGEE. The CDR3 spans 11 residues. V lost 3 bases and J 10 bases, leaving 10 bases between the germline ends.

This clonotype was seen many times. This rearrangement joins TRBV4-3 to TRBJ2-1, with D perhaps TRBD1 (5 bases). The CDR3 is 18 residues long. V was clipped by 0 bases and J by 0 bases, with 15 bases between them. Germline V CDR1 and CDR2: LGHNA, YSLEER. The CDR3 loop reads CASSQDPTALDSYNEQFF. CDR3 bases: TGCGCCAGCAGCCAAGACCCGACAGCCCTCGACTCCTACAATGAGCAGTTCTTC.

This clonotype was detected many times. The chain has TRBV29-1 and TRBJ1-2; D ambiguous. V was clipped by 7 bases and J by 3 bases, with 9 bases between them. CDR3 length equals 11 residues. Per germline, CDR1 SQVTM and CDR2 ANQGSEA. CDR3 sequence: CSGGDDYGYTF. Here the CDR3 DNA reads TGCAGCGGGGGTGACGACTATGGCTACACCTTC.

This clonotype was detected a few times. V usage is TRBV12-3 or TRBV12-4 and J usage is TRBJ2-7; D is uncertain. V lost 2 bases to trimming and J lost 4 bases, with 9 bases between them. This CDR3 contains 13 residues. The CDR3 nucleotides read TGTGCCAGCAGTTTAACGTTTCCTTACGAGCAGTACTTC. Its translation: CASSLTFPYEQYF.

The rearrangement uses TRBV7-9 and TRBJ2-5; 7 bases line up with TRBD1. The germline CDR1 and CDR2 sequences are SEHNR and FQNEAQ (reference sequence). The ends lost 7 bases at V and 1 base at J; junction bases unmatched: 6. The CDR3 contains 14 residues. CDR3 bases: TGTGCCAGCATGGACAGGAGATTCCAAGAGACCCAGTACTTC. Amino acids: CASMDRRFQETQYF.

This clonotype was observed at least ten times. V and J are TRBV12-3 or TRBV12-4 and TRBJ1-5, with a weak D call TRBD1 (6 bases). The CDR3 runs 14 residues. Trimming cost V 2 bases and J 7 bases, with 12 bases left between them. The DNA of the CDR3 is TGTGCCAGCAGTTTATTGGGGGCAGAACAGCCCCAGCATTTT. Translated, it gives CASSLLGAEQPQHF.

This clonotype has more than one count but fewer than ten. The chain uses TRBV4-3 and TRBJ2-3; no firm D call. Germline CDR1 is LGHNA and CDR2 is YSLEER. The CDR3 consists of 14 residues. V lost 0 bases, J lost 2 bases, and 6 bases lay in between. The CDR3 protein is CASSQEFVTDTQYF. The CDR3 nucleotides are TGCGCCAGCAGCCAAGAGTTTGTCACAGATACGCAGTATTTT.

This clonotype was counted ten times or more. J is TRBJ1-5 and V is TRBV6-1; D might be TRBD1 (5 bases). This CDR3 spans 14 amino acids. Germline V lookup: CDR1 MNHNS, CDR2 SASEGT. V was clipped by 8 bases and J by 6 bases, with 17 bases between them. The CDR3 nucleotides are TGTGCCAGCGAAACAGGTTTCGGGCCTCAGCCCCAGCATTTT. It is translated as CASETGFGPQPQHF.

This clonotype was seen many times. The DNA for the CDR3 is TGCGCCAGCAGCTTGGATTATTGGGAGACCCAGTACTTC. It encodes CASSLDYWETQYF. This chain uses TRBV5-1 with TRBJ2-5; no clear D gene. Deletions cut 0 bases from V and 5 bases from J, with 8 bases between. The germline V gene encodes CDR1 SGHRS and CDR2 YFSETQ. This CDR3 comprises 13 residues.

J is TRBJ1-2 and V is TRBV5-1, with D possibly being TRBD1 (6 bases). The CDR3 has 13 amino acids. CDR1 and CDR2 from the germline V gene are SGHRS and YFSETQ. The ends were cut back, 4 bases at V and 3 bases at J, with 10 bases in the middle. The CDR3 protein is CASSQQGYYGYTF. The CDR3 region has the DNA TGCGCCAGCAGCCAACAGGGATACTATGGCTACACCTTC. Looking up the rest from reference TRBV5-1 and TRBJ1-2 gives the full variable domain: KAGVTQTPRYLIKTRGQQVTLSCSPISGHRSVSWYQQTPGQGLQFLFEYFSETQRNKGNFPGRFSGRQFSNSRSEMNVSTLELGDSALYLCASSQQGYYGYTFGSGTRLTVV.

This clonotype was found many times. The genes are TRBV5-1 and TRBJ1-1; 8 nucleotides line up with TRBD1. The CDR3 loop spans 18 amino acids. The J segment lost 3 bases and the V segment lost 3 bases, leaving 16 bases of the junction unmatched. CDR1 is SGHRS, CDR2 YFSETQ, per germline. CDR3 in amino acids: CASSSLGQGYLGDTEAFF. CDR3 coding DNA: TGCGCCAGCAGCTCTCTAGGACAGGGATACTTGGGTGACACTGAAGCTTTCTTT.

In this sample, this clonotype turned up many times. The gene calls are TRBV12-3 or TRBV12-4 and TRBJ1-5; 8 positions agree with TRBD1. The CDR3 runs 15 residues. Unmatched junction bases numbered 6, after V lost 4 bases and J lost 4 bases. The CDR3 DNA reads TGTGCCAGCAGTTCCGGGACAGGCCCTAATCAGCCCCAGCATTTT. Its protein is CASSSGTGPNQPQHF.

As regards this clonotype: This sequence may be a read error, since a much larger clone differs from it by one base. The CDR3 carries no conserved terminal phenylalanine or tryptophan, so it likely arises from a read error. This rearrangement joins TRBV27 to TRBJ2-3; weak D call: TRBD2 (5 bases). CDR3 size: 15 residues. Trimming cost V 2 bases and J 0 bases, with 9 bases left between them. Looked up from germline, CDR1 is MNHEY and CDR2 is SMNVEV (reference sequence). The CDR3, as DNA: TGTGCCAGCAGTTTAGGTAGCGTGAGCACAGATACGCAGTATCTT. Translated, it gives CASSLGSVSTDTQYL.

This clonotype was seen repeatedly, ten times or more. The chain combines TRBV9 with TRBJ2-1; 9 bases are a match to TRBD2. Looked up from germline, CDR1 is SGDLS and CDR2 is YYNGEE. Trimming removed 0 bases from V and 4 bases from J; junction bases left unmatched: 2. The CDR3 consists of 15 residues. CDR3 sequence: CASSVASGNYNEQFF. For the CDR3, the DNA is TGTGCCAGCAGCGTAGCTAGCGGGAATTACAATGAGCAGTTCTTC.

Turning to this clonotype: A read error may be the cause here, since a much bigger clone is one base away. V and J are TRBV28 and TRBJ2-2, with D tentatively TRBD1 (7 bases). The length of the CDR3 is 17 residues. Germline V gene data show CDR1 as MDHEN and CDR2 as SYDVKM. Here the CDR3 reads CASRPTRGGGFTGQLFF. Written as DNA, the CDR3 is TGTGCCAGCAGACCTACCCGTGGAGGGGGCTTTACCGGGCAGCTGTTTTTT.

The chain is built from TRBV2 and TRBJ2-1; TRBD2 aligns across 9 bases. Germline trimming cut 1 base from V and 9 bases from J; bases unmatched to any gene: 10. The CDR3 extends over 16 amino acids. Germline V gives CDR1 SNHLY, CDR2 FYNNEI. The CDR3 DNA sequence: TGTGCCAGCAGTGAAGAGGCTGCGGGAGGGGGGGTTGAGCAGTTCTTC. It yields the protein CASSEEAAGGGVEQFF.